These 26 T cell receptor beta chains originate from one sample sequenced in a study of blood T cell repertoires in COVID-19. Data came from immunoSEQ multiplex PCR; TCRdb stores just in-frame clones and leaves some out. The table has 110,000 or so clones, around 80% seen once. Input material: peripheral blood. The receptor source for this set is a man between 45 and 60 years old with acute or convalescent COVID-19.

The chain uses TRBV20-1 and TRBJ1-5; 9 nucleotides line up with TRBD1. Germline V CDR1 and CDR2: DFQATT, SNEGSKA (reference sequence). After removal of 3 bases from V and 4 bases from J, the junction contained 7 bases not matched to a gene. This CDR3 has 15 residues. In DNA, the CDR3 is TGCAGTGCTAGTACCGGGACAGGGAGAAATCAGCCCCAGCATTTT. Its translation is CSASTGTGRNQPQHF.

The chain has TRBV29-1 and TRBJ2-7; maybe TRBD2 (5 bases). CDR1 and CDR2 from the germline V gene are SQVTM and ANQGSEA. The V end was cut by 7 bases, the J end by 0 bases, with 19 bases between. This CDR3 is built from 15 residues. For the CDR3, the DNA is TGCAGCGCCCGGGGTGGGTTCGCGGGCTCCTACGAGCAGTACTTC. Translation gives CSARGGFAGSYEQYF.

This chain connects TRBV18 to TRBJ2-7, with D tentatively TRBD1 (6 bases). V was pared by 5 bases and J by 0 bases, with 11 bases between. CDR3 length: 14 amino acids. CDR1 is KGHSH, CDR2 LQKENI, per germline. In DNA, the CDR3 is TGTGCCAGCTCAAGCGGACAGCGCTCCTACGAGCAGTACTTC. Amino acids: CASSSGQRSYEQYF. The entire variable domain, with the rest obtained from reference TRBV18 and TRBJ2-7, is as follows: NAGVMQNPRHLVRRRGQEARLRCSPMKGHSHVYWYRQLPEEGLKFMVYLQKENIIDESGMPKERFSAEFPKEGPSILRIQQVVRGDSAAYFCASSSGQRSYEQYFGPGTRLTVT.

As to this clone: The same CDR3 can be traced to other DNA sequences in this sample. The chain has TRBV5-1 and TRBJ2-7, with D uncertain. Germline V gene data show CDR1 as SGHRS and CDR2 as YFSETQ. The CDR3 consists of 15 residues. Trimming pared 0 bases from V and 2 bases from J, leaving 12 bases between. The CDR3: CASSLAGGLAYEQYF. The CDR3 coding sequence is TGCGCCAGCAGCTTGGCCGGCGGATTAGCCTACGAGCAGTACTTC.

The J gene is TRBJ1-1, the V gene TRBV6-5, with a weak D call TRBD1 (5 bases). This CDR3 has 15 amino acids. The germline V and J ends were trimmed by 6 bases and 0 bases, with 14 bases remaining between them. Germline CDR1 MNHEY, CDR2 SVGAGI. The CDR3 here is CASSRWARVNTEAFF. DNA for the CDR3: TGTGCCAGCAGCCGTTGGGCCAGGGTGAACACTGAAGCTTTCTTT.

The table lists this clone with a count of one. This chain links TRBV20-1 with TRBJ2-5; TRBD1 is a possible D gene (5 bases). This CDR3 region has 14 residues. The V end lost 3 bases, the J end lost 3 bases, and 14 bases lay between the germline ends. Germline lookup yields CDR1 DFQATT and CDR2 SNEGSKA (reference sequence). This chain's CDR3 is CSASAQGREETQYF. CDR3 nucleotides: TGCAGTGCTAGTGCCCAGGGCAGGGAAGAGACCCAGTACTTC.

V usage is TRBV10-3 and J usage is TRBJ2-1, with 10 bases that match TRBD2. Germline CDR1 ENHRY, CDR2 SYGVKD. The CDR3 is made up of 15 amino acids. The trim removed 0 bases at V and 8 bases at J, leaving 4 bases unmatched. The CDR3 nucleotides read TGTGCCATCAGTGAGTCTAGCGGGAGGCGGGATGAGCAGTTCTTC. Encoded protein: CAISESSGRRDEQFF.

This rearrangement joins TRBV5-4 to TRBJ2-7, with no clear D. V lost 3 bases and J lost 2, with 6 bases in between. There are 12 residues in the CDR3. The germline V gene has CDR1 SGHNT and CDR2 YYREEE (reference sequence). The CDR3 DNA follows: TGTGCCAGCAGCTCTAACCCCTACGAGCAGTACTTC. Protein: CASSSNPYEQYF.

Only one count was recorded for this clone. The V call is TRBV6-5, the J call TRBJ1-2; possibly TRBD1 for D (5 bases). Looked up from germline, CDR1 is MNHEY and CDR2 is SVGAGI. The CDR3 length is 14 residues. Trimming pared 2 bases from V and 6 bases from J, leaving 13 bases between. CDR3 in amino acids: CASSYQGGADGYTF. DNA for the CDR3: TGTGCCAGCAGTTACCAGGGAGGGGCCGATGGCTACACCTTC.

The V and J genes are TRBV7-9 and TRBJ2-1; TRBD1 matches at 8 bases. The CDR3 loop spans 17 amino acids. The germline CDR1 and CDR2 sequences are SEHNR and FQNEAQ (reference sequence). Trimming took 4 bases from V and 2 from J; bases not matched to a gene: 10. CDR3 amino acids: CASSSGRAGQAYNEQFF. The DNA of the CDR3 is TGTGCCAGCAGCTCAGGACGGGCGGGACAGGCCTACAATGAGCAGTTCTTC.

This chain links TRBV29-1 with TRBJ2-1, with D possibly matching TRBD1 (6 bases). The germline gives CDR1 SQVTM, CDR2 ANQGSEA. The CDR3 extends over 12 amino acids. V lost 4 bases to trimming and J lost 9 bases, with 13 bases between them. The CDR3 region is CSVVTGYGEQFF. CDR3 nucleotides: TGCAGCGTTGTAACAGGGTACGGTGAGCAGTTCTTC.

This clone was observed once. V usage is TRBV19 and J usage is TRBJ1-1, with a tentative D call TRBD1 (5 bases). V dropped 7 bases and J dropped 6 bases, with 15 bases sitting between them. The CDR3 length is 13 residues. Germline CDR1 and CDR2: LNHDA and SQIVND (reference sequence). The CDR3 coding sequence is TGTGCCAGTACCCAGGGCGGGGGGGCTGAAGCTTTCTTT. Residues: CASTQGGGAEAFF.

This chain's CDR3 is CASKGHSQETQYF. CDR3 in DNA: TGTGCCAGCAAGGGACACTCTCAAGAGACCCAGTACTTC. The rearrangement joins TRBV27 to TRBJ2-5, with D possibly TRBD1 on 6 matching bases. The CDR3 sequence is 13 residues long. Germline V gene lookup returns CDR1 MNHEY and CDR2 SMNVEV (reference sequence). V lost 7 bases and J 2 bases, leaving 11 bases between the germline ends.

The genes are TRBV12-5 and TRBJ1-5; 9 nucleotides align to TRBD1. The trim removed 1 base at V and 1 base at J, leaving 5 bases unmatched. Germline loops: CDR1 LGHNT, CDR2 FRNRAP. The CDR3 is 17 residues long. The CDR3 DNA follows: TGTGCTAGTGGTTTGGATCGGGGACAGGGAAGCAATCAGCCCCAGCATTTT. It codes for CASGLDRGQGSNQPQHF.

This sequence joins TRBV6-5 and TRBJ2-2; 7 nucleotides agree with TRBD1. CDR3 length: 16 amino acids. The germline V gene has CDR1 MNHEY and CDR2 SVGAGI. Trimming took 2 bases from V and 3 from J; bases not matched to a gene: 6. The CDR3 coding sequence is TGTGCCAGCAGTTACCGGCCCACAGGGGACACCGGGGAGCTGTTTTTT. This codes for CASSYRPTGDTGELFF.

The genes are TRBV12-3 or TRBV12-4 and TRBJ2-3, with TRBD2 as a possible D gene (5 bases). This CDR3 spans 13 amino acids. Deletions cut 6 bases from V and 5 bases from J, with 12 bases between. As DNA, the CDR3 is TGTGCCAGCAGGCAACTCGAGGGAGATACGCAGTATTTT. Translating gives CASRQLEGDTQYF.

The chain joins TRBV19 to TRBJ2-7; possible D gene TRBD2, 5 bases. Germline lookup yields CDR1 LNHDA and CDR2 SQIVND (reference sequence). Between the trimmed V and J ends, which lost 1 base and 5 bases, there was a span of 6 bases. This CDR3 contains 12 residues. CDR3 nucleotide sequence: TGTGCCAGTAGTATAGCCGGGAACGAGCAGTACTTC. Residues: CASSIAGNEQYF. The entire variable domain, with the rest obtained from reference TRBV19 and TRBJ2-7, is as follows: DGGITQSPKYLFRKEGQNVTLSCEQNLNHDAMYWYRQDPGQGLRLIYYSQIVNDFQKGDIAEGYSVSREKKESFPLTVTSAQKNPTAFYLCASSIAGNEQYFGPGTRLTVT.

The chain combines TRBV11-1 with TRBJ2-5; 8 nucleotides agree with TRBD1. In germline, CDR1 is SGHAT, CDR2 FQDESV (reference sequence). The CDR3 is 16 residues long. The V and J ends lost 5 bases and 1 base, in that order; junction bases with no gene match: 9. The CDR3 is CASSLGDRRFQETQYF. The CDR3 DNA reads TGTGCCAGCAGCCTTGGGGACAGGCGATTCCAAGAGACCCAGTACTTC.

CDR3 sequence: CASSRILADTQYF. Here the CDR3 DNA reads TGCGCCAGCAGCCGAATCCTAGCAGATACGCAGTATTTT. The chain links TRBV5-1 to TRBJ2-3; D unclear. Germline CDR1 and CDR2: SGHRS and YFSETQ. The length of the CDR3 is 13 residues. Trimming removed 4 bases from V and 4 bases from J, with 10 bases in between.

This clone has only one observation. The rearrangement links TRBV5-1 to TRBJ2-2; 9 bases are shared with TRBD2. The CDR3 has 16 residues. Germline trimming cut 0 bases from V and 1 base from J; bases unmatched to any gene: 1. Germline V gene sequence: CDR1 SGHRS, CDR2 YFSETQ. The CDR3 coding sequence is TGCGCCAGCAGCTTGGGACTAGCGGTGAACACCGGGGAGCTGTTTTTT. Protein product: CASSLGLAVNTGELFF.

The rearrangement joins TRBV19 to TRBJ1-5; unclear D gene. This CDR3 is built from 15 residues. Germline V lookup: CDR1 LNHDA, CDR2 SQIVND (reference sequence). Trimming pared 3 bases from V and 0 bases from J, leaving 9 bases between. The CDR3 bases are TGTGCCAGTAGTATCAACAGCTATAGCAATCAGCCCCAGCATTTT. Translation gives CASSINSYSNQPQHF.

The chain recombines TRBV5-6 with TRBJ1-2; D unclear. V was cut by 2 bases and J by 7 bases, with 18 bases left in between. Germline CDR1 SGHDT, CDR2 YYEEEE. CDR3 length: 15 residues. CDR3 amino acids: CASSFFWASHCGYTF. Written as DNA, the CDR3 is TGTGCCAGCAGCTTTTTCTGGGCCAGCCACTGTGGCTACACCTTC.

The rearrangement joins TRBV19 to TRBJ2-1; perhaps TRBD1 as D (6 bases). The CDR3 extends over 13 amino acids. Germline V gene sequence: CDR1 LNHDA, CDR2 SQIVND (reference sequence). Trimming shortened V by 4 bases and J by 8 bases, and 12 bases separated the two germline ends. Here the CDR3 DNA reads TGTGCCAGTAGTAGGACAGCTGGAGATGAGCAGTTCTTC. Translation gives CASSRTAGDEQFF.

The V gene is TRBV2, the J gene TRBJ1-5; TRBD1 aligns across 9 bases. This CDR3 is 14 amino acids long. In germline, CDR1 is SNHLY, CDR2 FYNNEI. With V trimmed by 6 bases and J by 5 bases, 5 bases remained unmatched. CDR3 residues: CASSWTGEDQPQHF. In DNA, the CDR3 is TGTGCCAGCAGCTGGACAGGGGAAGATCAGCCCCAGCATTTT.

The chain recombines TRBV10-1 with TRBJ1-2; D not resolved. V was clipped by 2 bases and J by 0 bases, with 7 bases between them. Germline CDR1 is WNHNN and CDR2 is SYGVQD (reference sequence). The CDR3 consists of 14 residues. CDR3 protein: CASSEGGTNYGYTF. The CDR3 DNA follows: TGCGCCAGCAGTGAGGGAGGGACTAACTATGGCTACACCTTC.

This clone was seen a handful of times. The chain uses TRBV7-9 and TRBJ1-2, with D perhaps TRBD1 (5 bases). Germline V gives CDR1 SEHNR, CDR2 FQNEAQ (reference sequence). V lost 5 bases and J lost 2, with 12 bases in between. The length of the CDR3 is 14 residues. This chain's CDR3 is CASSPTAPNYGYTF. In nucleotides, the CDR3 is TGTGCCAGCAGCCCGACAGCCCCGAACTATGGCTACACCTTC.